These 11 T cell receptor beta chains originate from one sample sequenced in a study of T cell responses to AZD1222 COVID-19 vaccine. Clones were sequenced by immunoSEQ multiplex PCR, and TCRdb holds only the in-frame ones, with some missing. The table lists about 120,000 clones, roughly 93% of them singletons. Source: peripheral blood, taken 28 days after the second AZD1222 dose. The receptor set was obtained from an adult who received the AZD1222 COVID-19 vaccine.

CDR3 in DNA: TGTGCCAGCAGTCCGCAGGGGGTCCTAAACACCGGGGAGCTGTTTTTT. Protein product: CASSPQGVLNTGELFF. The V call is TRBV6-4, the J call TRBJ2-2; 7 bases align to TRBD1. The CDR3 loop spans 16 amino acids. After removal of 5 bases from V and 2 bases from J, the junction contained 8 bases not matched to a gene. Germline-derived CDR1 and CDR2 are MRHNA and SNTAGT.

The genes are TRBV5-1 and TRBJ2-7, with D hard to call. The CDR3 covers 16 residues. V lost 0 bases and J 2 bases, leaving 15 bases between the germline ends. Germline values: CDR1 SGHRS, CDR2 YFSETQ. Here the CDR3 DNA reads TGCGCCAGCAGCTTGGCGGGTTCCACAGCTACCTACGAGCAGTACTTC. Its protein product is CASSLAGSTATYEQYF. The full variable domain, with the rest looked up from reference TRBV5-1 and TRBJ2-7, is KAGVTQTPRYLIKTRGQQVTLSCSPISGHRSVSWYQQTPGQGLQFLFEYFSETQRNKGNFPGRFSGRQFSNSRSEMNVSTLELGDSALYLCASSLAGSTATYEQYFGPGTRLTVT.

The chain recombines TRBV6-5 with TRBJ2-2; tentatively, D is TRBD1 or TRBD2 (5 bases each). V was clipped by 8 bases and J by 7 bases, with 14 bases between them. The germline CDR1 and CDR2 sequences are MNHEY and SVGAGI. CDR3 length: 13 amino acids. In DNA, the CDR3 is TGTGCCAGCCTACCGGCGAGGGGCGGGGAGCTGTTTTTT. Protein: CASLPARGGELFF.

In DNA form, the CDR3 reads TGTGCCAGCAGTTACCCGCCACCGGTTGAAAAACTGTTTTTT. Protein: CASSYPPPVEKLFF. The chain is built from TRBV6-2 or TRBV6-3 and TRBJ1-4; the D is unclear. Trimming removed 2 bases from V and 7 bases from J, with 11 bases in between. The CDR3 contains 14 residues. From germline, CDR1 is MNHEY and CDR2 SVGEGT.

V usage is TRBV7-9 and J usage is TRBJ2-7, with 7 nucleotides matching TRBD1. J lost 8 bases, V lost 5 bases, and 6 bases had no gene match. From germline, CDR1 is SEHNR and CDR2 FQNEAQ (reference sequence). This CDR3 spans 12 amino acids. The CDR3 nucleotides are TGTGCCAGCAGCCTCGGGACAGCTAAGCAGTACTTC. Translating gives CASSLGTAKQYF.

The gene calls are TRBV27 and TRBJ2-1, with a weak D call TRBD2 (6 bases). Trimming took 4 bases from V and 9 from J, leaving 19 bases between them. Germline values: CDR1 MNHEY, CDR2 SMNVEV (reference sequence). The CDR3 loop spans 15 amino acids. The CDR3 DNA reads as TGTGCCAGCAGTTCGGCCCGGGGAGCGGGCGGTGAGCAGTTCTTC. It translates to CASSSARGAGGEQFF.

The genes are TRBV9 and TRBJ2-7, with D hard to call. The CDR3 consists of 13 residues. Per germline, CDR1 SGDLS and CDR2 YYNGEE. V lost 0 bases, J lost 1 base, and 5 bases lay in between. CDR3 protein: CASSVGESYEQYF. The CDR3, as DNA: TGTGCCAGCAGCGTAGGAGAGTCCTACGAGCAGTACTTC. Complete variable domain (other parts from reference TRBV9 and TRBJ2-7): DSGVTQTPKHLITATGQRVTLRCSPRSGDLSVYWYQQSLDQGLQFLIQYYNGEERAKGNILERFSAQQFPDLHSELNLSSLELGDSALYFCASSVGESYEQYFGPGTRLTVT.

The CDR3 loop is CASSSGLAVVHDEQFF. The DNA of the CDR3 is TGTGCCAGCAGTTCCGGACTAGCGGTCGTCCACGATGAGCAGTTCTTC. This chain uses TRBV6-5 with TRBJ2-1; 10 bases map to TRBD2. Germline CDR1 MNHEY, CDR2 SVGAGI. CDR3 size: 16 residues. The V segment lost 4 bases and the J segment 8 bases; nucleotides outside the gene matches: 11.

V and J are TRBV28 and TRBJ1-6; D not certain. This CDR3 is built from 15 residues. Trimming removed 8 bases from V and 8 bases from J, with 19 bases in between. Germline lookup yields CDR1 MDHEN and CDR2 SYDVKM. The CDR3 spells CASSLGESKHSPLHF. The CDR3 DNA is TGTGCCAGCTCCCTTGGGGAAAGTAAACATTCACCCCTCCACTTT.

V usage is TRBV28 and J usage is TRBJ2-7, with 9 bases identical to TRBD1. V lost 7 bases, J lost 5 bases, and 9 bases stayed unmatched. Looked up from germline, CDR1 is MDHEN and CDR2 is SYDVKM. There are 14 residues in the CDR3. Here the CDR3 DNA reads TGTGCCAGCAAGGGACAGGGCGGTCAGGACGAGCAGTACTTC. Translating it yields CASKGQGGQDEQYF.

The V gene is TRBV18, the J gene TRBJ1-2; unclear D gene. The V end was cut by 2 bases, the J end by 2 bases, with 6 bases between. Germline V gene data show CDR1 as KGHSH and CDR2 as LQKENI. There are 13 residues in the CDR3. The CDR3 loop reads CASSPETNYGYTF. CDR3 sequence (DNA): TGTGCCAGCTCACCAGAGACAAACTATGGCTACACCTTC.